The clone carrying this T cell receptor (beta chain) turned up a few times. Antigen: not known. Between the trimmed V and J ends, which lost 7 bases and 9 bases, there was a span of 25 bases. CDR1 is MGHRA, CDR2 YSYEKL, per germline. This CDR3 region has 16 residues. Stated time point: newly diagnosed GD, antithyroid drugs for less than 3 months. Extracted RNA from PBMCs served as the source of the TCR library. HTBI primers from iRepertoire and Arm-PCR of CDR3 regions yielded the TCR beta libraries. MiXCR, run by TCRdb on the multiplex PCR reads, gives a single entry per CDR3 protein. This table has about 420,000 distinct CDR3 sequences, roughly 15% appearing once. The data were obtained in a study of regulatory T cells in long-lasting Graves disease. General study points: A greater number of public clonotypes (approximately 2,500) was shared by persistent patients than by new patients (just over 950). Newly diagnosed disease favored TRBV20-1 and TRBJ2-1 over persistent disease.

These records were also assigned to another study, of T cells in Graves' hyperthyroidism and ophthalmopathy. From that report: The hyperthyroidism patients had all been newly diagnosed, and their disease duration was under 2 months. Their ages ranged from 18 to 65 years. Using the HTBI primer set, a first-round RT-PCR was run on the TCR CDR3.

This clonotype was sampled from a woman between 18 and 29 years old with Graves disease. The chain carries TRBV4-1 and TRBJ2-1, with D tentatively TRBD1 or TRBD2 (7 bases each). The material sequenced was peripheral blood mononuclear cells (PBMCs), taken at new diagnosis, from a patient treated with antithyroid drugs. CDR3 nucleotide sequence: TGCGCCAGCAACACCCAAAGGAGTGCAGGGGGGGGTGAGCAGTTCTTC. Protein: CASNTQRSAGGGEQFF.